What follows are 27 T cell receptor beta chains derived from one specimen sequenced in a study of cytomegalovirus exposure and HLA in healthy donors. With 60 Vbeta and 13 Jbeta primers, the PCR was carried out. Libraries were prepared by immunoSEQ multiplex PCR; TCRdb keeps only in-frame clonotypes and omits some of them. The sample contains about 120,000 clones, around 74% of which appear only once. The sequenced sample was PBMCs. All receptors derive from a man in his 60s in good health and CMV-seropositive.

V gene TRBV7-9 combines with J gene TRBJ2-7; 7 bases agree with TRBD1. The CDR3 runs to 14 residues. With V trimmed by 1 base and J by 9 bases, 9 bases remained unmatched. Germline values: CDR1 SEHNR, CDR2 FQNEAQ (reference sequence). The CDR3 is CASSLVDRDLGQYF. The CDR3 nucleotides read TGTGCCAGCAGCTTAGTTGACAGGGATCTCGGGCAGTACTTC.

V usage is TRBV7-6 and J usage is TRBJ1-4; 9 bases match TRBD1. The ends lost 5 bases at V and 8 bases at J; junction bases unmatched: 9. The germline CDR1 and CDR2 sequences are SGHVS and FNYEAQ. The CDR3 is made up of 15 amino acids. The CDR3 sequence is CASSLGTGRTEKLFF. CDR3 coding DNA: TGTGCCAGCAGCCTGGGGACAGGGCGGACGGAAAAACTGTTTTTT.

The table lists this clone with a few counts. The chain carries TRBV9 and TRBJ2-6, with D possibly TRBD2 on 5 matching bases. The V end was cut by 0 bases, the J end by 4 bases, with 8 bases between. The CDR3 covers 15 residues. Germline V gives CDR1 SGDLS, CDR2 YYNGEE. The CDR3 DNA is TGTGCCAGCAGCGTAGGAGGGATCGGGGCCAACGTCCTGACTTTC. It yields the protein CASSVGGIGANVLTF.

The chain uses TRBV28 and TRBJ2-1; D gene unclear. CDR1 and CDR2 (germline): MDHEN, SYDVKM. This CDR3 region has 16 residues. V dropped 6 bases and J dropped 6 bases, with 21 bases sitting between them. The CDR3 spells CASSYSPGQKFNEQFF. The CDR3 coding sequence is TGTGCCAGCAGCTACTCTCCGGGTCAGAAATTCAATGAGCAGTTCTTC.

The chain is built from TRBV18 and TRBJ2-3; 9 bases are shared with TRBD2. CDR1 KGHSH and CDR2 LQKENI come from the germline V gene. The CDR3 loop spans 16 amino acids. The V segment lost 8 bases and the J segment 5 bases; nucleotides outside the gene matches: 14. CDR3 residues: CASPPGGGARKDTQYF. DNA of the CDR3: TGTGCCAGCCCCCCCGGCGGGGGGGCCCGAAAAGATACGCAGTATTTT.

This chain connects TRBV6-5 to TRBJ2-7, with D possibly being TRBD2 (5 bases). Looked up from germline, CDR1 is MNHEY and CDR2 is SVGAGI. V was cut by 2 bases and J by 0 bases, with 11 bases left in between. The CDR3 is 15 amino acids. Here the CDR3 DNA reads TGTGCCAGCAGTTACCAGGAACTAGGCTCCTACGAGCAGTACTTC. Its protein is CASSYQELGSYEQYF.

V is TRBV5-5 and J is TRBJ2-2; 9 positions match TRBD2. This CDR3 is 17 amino acids long. Germline CDR1 is SGHKS and CDR2 is YYEKEE (reference sequence). The V gene end was trimmed by 0 bases and the J gene end by 5 bases; junction bases not matched to a gene: 8. The CDR3 region is CASSLVIAGERTGELFF. The DNA for the CDR3 is TGTGCCAGCAGCTTGGTGATAGCGGGAGAGCGTACCGGGGAGCTGTTTTTT.

CDR3 amino acids: CATSREGAGSSYEQYF. CDR3 bases: TGTGCCACCAGCAGAGAGGGGGCAGGGAGCTCCTACGAGCAGTACTTC. The chain employs TRBV15 and TRBJ2-7; possibly TRBD1 for D (6 bases). Germline V gene data show CDR1 as LNHNV and CDR2 as YYDKDF (reference sequence). The germline V and J ends were trimmed by 0 bases and 0 bases, with 12 bases remaining between them. The CDR3 contains 16 residues.

This clone has just one count. V usage is TRBV6-1 and J usage is TRBJ1-2; D is perhaps TRBD1 (5 bases). Germline V lookup: CDR1 MNHNS, CDR2 SASEGT. With 0 bases removed from V and 5 bases from J, the gap between germline ends came to 10 bases. The CDR3 is made up of 14 amino acids. The CDR3 spells CASSEAPGGYGYTF. The CDR3 DNA reads TGTGCCAGCAGTGAAGCTCCGGGGGGGTATGGCTACACCTTC.

The J gene is TRBJ1-2, the V gene TRBV2, with D perhaps matching TRBD1 (5 bases). Germline values: CDR1 SNHLY, CDR2 FYNNEI. The CDR3 has 14 amino acids. The V gene lost 2 bases and the J gene lost 13 bases, with 20 bases spanning the gap. In DNA, the CDR3 is TGTGCCAGCAGTGAAATTGTGGGGCCCCCCTTGAGCACCTTC. Translated: CASSEIVGPPLSTF.

The gene calls are TRBV7-9 and TRBJ1-2, with 9 bases identical to TRBD1. Unmatched junction bases numbered 4, after V lost 6 bases and J lost 2 bases. The CDR3 is made up of 14 amino acids. The germline gives CDR1 SEHNR, CDR2 FQNEAQ (reference sequence). CDR3 region: CASSLGTGNYGYTF. In DNA, the CDR3 is TGTGCCAGCAGTCTCGGGACAGGGAACTATGGCTACACCTTC.

The chain employs TRBV5-1 and TRBJ1-2; 9 positions match TRBD1. CDR1 SGHRS and CDR2 YFSETQ come from the germline V gene. This CDR3 comprises 14 residues. Germline trimming cut 4 bases from V and 5 bases from J; bases unmatched to any gene: 6. CDR3 DNA: TGCGCCAGCAGCCCCACCGGGACAGGGTATGGCTACACCTTC. Encoded protein: CASSPTGTGYGYTF.

DNA for the CDR3: TGTGCCAGCAGTCCCGCGGGACAGGGGTGGAATGAGCAGTTCTTC. It translates to CASSPAGQGWNEQFF. The genes are TRBV27 and TRBJ2-1; TRBD1 aligns across 10 bases. J lost 7 bases, V lost 5 bases, and 8 bases had no gene match. The CDR3 totals 15 residues. Germline V gives CDR1 MNHEY, CDR2 SMNVEV (reference sequence).

Details on this clone: Other DNA sequences of this sample code for an identical CDR3. V and J are TRBV30 and TRBJ1-4, with TRBD1 as a possible D gene (5 bases). This CDR3 spans 14 amino acids. Looked up from germline, CDR1 is GTSNPN and CDR2 is SVGIG (reference sequence). Trimming pared 3 bases from V and 3 bases from J, leaving 11 bases between. The CDR3 DNA reads as TGTGCCTGGAGCCAGGGTTTAGCTAATGAAAAACTGTTTTTT. It translates to CAWSQGLANEKLFF.

The chain is built from TRBV6-5 and TRBJ2-5; TRBD1 agrees at 9 bases. Germline V lookup: CDR1 MNHEY, CDR2 SVGAGI. CDR3 length: 14 residues. After removal of 4 bases from V and 4 bases from J, the junction contained 4 bases not matched to a gene. CDR3: CASSFNRGRETQYF. CDR3 DNA: TGTGCCAGCAGTTTCAACAGGGGGCGAGAGACCCAGTACTTC.

The rearrangement links TRBV7-2 to TRBJ1-5, with TRBD1 matching over 8 bases. V lost 5 bases and J lost 6; bases outside the gene matches: 9. The CDR3 covers 15 residues. CDR1 and CDR2 from the germline V gene are SGHTA and FQGNSA. The CDR3: CASSPVGRGLQPQHF. As DNA, the CDR3 is TGTGCCAGCAGCCCCGTCGGCAGGGGGCTTCAGCCCCAGCATTTT.

V and J are TRBV4-2 and TRBJ2-7; D remains ambiguous. The V end lost 0 bases, the J end lost 0 bases, and 9 bases lay between the germline ends. Germline CDR1 LGHNA, CDR2 YNFKEQ. The CDR3 spans 15 residues. This CDR3 is CASSQDKAGSYEQYF. CDR3 DNA sequence: TGTGCCAGCAGCCAAGATAAGGCAGGCTCCTACGAGCAGTACTTC.

The chain combines TRBV2 with TRBJ1-1; D is perhaps TRBD1 (5 bases). V lost 10 bases, J lost 4 bases, and 19 bases lay in between. The CDR3 runs 14 residues. The V gene's germline CDR1 is SNHLY and CDR2 FYNNEI. CDR3 sequence (DNA): TGTGCCAAGAGACCGGACATCATCGGCACTGAAGCTTTCTTT. It codes for CAKRPDIIGTEAFF.

The rearrangement uses TRBV30 and TRBJ2-2; TRBD2 might be the D (6 bases). The V gene's germline CDR1 is GTSNPN and CDR2 SVGIG (reference sequence). Trimming stripped 2 bases from V and 7 bases from J, with 20 bases between. The length of the CDR3 is 16 residues. CDR3 amino acids: CAWSTRDWWQSGELFF. The CDR3, as DNA: TGTGCCTGGAGTACCCGGGACTGGTGGCAAAGCGGGGAGCTGTTTTTT.

The chain recombines TRBV10-1 with TRBJ2-1, with 8 positions matching TRBD2. V shed 7 bases and J 2 bases; nucleotides not matched to a gene: 4. This CDR3 spans 14 amino acids. Per the germline V gene, CDR1 is WNHNN and CDR2 is SYGVQD (reference sequence). The DNA for the CDR3 is TGCGCCAGCATCTCGGGACTAGCCTACAATGAGCAGTTCTTC. Its translation: CASISGLAYNEQFF.

This chain links TRBV27 with TRBJ2-7; 7 nucleotides align to TRBD1. CDR1 is MNHEY and CDR2 is SMNVEV in the germline V gene (reference sequence). V lost 0 bases, J lost 0 bases, and 2 bases stayed unmatched. This CDR3 has 15 amino acids. CDR3 in amino acids: CASSLSTGSSYEQYF. The CDR3 nucleotides are TGTGCCAGCAGTTTATCGACAGGGAGCTCCTACGAGCAGTACTTC.

DNA of the CDR3: TGTGCCAGCAGCTGGGGCCCGGATGAAGCTTTCTTT. Translated, it gives CASSWGPDEAFF. The rearrangement joins TRBV7-8 to TRBJ1-1, with a tentative D call TRBD1 (5 bases). CDR1 is SGHVS and CDR2 is FQNEAQ in the germline V gene. Trimming took 4 bases from V and 7 from J, leaving 10 bases between them. The CDR3 has 12 amino acids.

CDR3: CASTRGEVLNTEAFF. The DNA of the CDR3 is TGCGCCAGCACCCGGGGGGAGGTGTTAAACACTGAAGCTTTCTTT. V usage is TRBV4-1 and J usage is TRBJ1-1; the D gene is possibly TRBD1 (5 bases). The CDR3 sequence is 15 residues long. Germline V CDR1 and CDR2: MGHRA, YSYEKL. Trimming took off 7 bases at V and 2 bases at J, with 17 bases between the two ends.

The CDR3 loop is CASSLTSGRSEQFF. The CDR3, as DNA: TGTGCCAGCAGCTTAACTAGCGGGAGGAGTGAGCAGTTCTTC. The chain joins TRBV11-2 to TRBJ2-1; the match to TRBD2 covers 12 bases. Germline loops: CDR1 SGHAT, CDR2 FQNNGV. This CDR3 has 14 amino acids. V was pared by 2 bases and J by 9 bases, with 2 bases of the junction left unmatched.

The V and J genes are TRBV6-1 and TRBJ2-7, with a possible D match to TRBD1 (6 bases). From germline, CDR1 is MNHNS and CDR2 SASEGT. Trimming shortened V by 2 bases and J by 4 bases, and 18 bases separated the two germline ends. This CDR3 has 16 amino acids. CDR3 coding DNA: TGTGCCAGCAGTGAAAGAGTAGGTGGGGGCGAGTACGAGCAGTACTTC. This codes for CASSERVGGGEYEQYF.

The sample holds one count of this clone. The chain couples TRBV4-1 to TRBJ2-1; a possible D gene is TRBD2 (5 bases). Germline values: CDR1 MGHRA, CDR2 YSYEKL. The V end was cut by 1 base, the J end by 4 bases, with 8 bases between. The CDR3 is 14 amino acids. CDR3 coding DNA: TGCGCCAGCAGCCAAGTCGGGGTTTACAATGAGCAGTTCTTC. Encoded protein: CASSQVGVYNEQFF.

CDR3 loop: CAWSLTGGFYEQYF. CDR3 nucleotide sequence: TGTGCCTGGAGTCTGACAGGGGGTTTCTACGAGCAGTACTTC. The chain is built from TRBV30 and TRBJ2-7; 9 positions agree with TRBD1. Germline V CDR1 and CDR2: GTSNPN, SVGIG (reference sequence). Trimming at V came to 2 bases and at J to 3 bases, leaving 5 bases not matched to a gene. The CDR3 length is 14 residues.